This is a list of T cell receptor beta chains from one sample in a study of blood T cells in healthy people across ages. TCRdb called the 5' RACE reads again in MiXCR, with one record for every CDR3 protein. This sample has 650,000 to 800,000 distinct CDR3 sequences, with around 42% found just once. Input material: blood. The source is a man in his 60s in good health. Each CDR3 is given with its conserved first and last residue. Each record gives: clone size, V gene, D gene, J gene, CDR3 DNA, CDR3 protein. The D gene is left open where the match is weak. Only part of the rows carry a size: once, few, many, or a class if the clone is expanded.

-	TRBV4-3	-	TRBJ2-1	TGCGCCAGCAGCCAAGTCGTCGAGGGTACAGGACGCCACAATGAGCAGTTCTTC	CASSQVVEGTGRHNEQFF
-	TRBV7-2	-	TRBJ1-1	TGTGCCAGCAGCTTAGTGGCGGGGCGGGCTTTCTTT	CASSLVAGRAFF
-	TRBV5-1	TRBD1	TRBJ2-5	TGCGCCAGCAGGAAAGGGACAGACCAAGAGACCCAGTACTTC	CASRKGTDQETQYF
-	TRBV7-2	-	TRBJ1-6	TGTGCCAGCAGCTTAGCGTTGAGGGGAGTTGATTCACCCCTCCACTTT	CASSLALRGVDSPLHF
few	TRBV3-1	TRBD1	TRBJ2-1	TGTGCCAGCAGCCAAGGGAGGACAGGAGAGCAGTTCTTC	CASSQGRTGEQFF
few	TRBV4-1	TRBD1	TRBJ1-6	TGCGCCAGCAGCCACCAGGACAGGTTCGATTCACCCCTCCACTTT	CASSHQDRFDSPLHF
-	TRBV12-3/TRBV12-4	-	TRBJ2-2	TGTGCCAGCAGGACCGGGGAGAACACCGGGGAGCTGTTTTTT	CASRTGENTGELFF
few	TRBV7-9	-	TRBJ1-6	TGTGCCAGCAGCGTGGGTCGGTACCCTAATGATTCACCCCTCCACTTT	CASSVGRYPNDSPLHF
-	TRBV4-1	-	TRBJ2-1	TGCGCCAGCAGCCAAGACACAGGGACCTACAATGAGCAGTTCTTC	CASSQDTGTYNEQFF
-	TRBV5-1	-	TRBJ2-3	TGCGCCAGCAGCTTGTCAGGGGTGGGCACAGATACGCAGTATTTT	CASSLSGVGTDTQYF
many	TRBV4-3	-	TRBJ2-3	TGCGCCAGCAGCCAAGGCCCCTTACGGGTCACAGATACGCAGTATTTT	CASSQGPLRVTDTQYF
few	TRBV10-3	-	TRBJ2-1	TGTGCCACCAGGGATTATCAGGGGCAGATCAATGAGCAGTTCTTC	CATRDYQGQINEQFF
few	TRBV20-1	TRBD1	TRBJ1-2	TGCAGTGCCACAGGGGGGGATGGCTACACCTTC	CSATGGDGYTF
-	TRBV13	-	TRBJ2-7	TGTGCCAGCTCACAGGGGGGGACCTACGAGCAGTACTTC	CASSQGGTYEQYF
-	TRBV5-1	TRBD2	TRBJ2-1	TGCGCCAGCAGCCCGGTTACGACTAGCGGGGGGGCCAAAGAGCAGTTCTTC	CASSPVTTSGGAKEQFF
once	TRBV7-2	-	TRBJ2-4	TGTGCCAGCAGCGTTGATCGCGCGCGGGGAGCCAAAAACATTCAGTACTTC	CASSVDRARGAKNIQYF
-	TRBV19	-	TRBJ2-1	TGTGCCAGTAGTAGACGGGCTGAGCAGTTCTTC	CASSRRAEQFF
-	TRBV7-2	TRBD1	TRBJ1-5	TGTGCCAGCAGCTTAGACGGCAGGGGGCCTCAGCCCCAGCATTTT	CASSLDGRGPQPQHF
-	TRBV5-1	-	TRBJ1-1	TGCGCCAGCAGCTTTGGGGCGTCGAACACTGAAGCTTTCTTT	CASSFGASNTEAFF
-	TRBV18	-	TRBJ1-4	TGTGCCAGCTCACCACAGGCAGTGGGTATAAGTGAAAAACTGTTTTTT	CASSPQAVGISEKLFF
once	TRBV24-1	TRBD2	TRBJ2-1	TGTGCCACCAGTGATCCCCGGACTAGCGGGGGGTTTGTTCGAGAGACCCAGTTCTTC	CATSDPRTSGGFVRETQFF
-	TRBV6-6	-	TRBJ2-7	TGTGCCAGCAGCCAGCTCCCAGAGAGGGAGCAGTACTTC	CASSQLPEREQYF
-	TRBV29-1	TRBD2	TRBJ2-1	TGCACTTTTTGGGAGGCGGGGGGGGACAATGAGCAGTTCTTC	CTFWEAGGDNEQFF